This T cell receptor (beta chain) stems from a study of T cell responses to AZD1222 COVID-19 vaccine. Produced via immunoSEQ multiplex PCR; TCRdb's table is partial and in-frame only. This table has more than 50,000 clones, approximately 90% appearing once. This CDR3 contains 13 residues. Trimming stripped 5 bases from V and 4 bases from J, with 11 bases between. Per germline, CDR1 SGHVS and CDR2 FQNEAQ. The study, taken as a whole, reports: CD4 TCRs associated with vaccination spanned spike, dominating at 160-218 and 743-854. AZD1222 recipients seropositive at baseline numbered only six or seven. Among the donors, most were white British and more were female, and clonal diversity was possibly underestimated.

About this clone: Its antigen remains unknown.

The clonotype originates from an adult in good health. The material was peripheral blood, obtained on day 0 of AZD1222 vaccination. The chain joins TRBV7-8 to TRBJ1-2; the D is unclear. CDR3 loop: CASSPRGLYGYTF. The CDR3 nucleotides are TGTGCCAGCAGCCCACGAGGACTCTATGGCTACACCTTC.